These 16 T cell receptor beta chains came from one sample sequenced in a study of identical twins (dated by TCRdb to 2016 to 2017). Library preparation was by 5' RACE. The listed sequencing device is Illumina HiSeq 2000. Using fastp trimming at Q25 and MiXCR clonotype assembly, TCRdb reanalyzed the public sequencing data and kept in-frame beta chains. Entries that share a CDR3 protein sequence are merged under the most common genes and DNA. This sample comprises under 900,000 distinct CDR3 sequences, roughly 18% of them detected only once. The ten largest clones add up to roughly 13% of the sample. The data also belong to a second study, concerning T cells expressing NK-cell markers.

Specimen: PBMCs. The source is a woman younger than 35 in good health.

V and J are TRBV20-1 and TRBJ1-2, with TRBD1 matching over 9 bases. Germline lookup yields CDR1 DFQATT and CDR2 SNEGSKA (reference sequence). The CDR3 contains 15 residues. J lost 6 bases, V lost 4 bases, and 12 bases had no gene match. The CDR3 DNA reads as TGCAGTGCTACCGGGACAGGGAAGGGTGCTCATGGCTACACCTTC. Translating it yields CSATGTGKGAHGYTF.

This clonotype was counted a few times. The chain combines TRBV12-3 or TRBV12-4 with TRBJ2-7; D is unresolved. Trimming stripped 5 bases from V and 7 bases from J, with 9 bases between. The CDR3 contains 11 residues. The DNA of the CDR3 is TGTGCCAGCAGTAGGGCTAGTGAGCAGTACTTC. It yields the protein CASSRASEQYF.

This clonotype was seen only a few times. This chain links TRBV7-2 with TRBJ2-3, with TRBD2 identical over 10 bases. The germline CDR1 and CDR2 sequences are SGHTA and FQGNSA. The CDR3 contains 13 residues. Trimming took 4 bases from V and 7 from J; bases not matched to a gene: 2. CDR3 in amino acids: CASSSSGGYTQYF. The CDR3 DNA sequence: TGTGCCAGCAGCTCTAGCGGGGGCTATACGCAGTATTTT.

The rearrangement links TRBV29-1 to TRBJ2-5, with D hard to call. Per germline, CDR1 SQVTM and CDR2 ANQGSEA. The germline V and J ends were trimmed by 6 bases and 5 bases, with 16 bases remaining between them. The CDR3 totals 13 residues. The DNA of the CDR3 is TGCAGCGTCTCAGAGGACCGTAGGGAGACCCAGTACTTC. Translated: CSVSEDRRETQYF. Based on the CDR3 plus reference TRBV29-1 and TRBJ2-5, the full variable domain is SAVISQKPSRDICQRGTSLTIQCQVDSQVTMMFWYRQQPGQSLTLIATANQGSEATYESGFVIDKFPISRPNLTFSTLTVSNMSPEDSSIYLCSVSEDRRETQYFGPGTRLLVL.

This clonotype came up a few times. This chain uses TRBV20-1 with TRBJ2-5, with D perhaps matching TRBD1 (6 bases). V was trimmed by 3 bases and J by 1 base, leaving 6 bases between them. Germline V gives CDR1 DFQATT, CDR2 SNEGSKA (reference sequence). This CDR3 has 12 residues. The CDR3 spells CSARDSQETQYF. The CDR3 DNA follows: TGCAGTGCTAGGGACAGCCAAGAGACCCAGTACTTC.

The chain uses TRBV5-1 and TRBJ2-7; D may be TRBD1 or TRBD2 (5 bases each). V was clipped by 6 bases and J by 7 bases, with 11 bases between them. The CDR3 has 11 residues. Germline CDR1 reads SGHRS; CDR2 reads YFSETQ. The CDR3 reads CASKGRSEQYF. In DNA, the CDR3 is TGCGCCAGCAAGGGGAGATCTGAGCAGTACTTC.

The sample holds a few counts of this clonotype. This chain links TRBV5-6 with TRBJ1-1, with D hard to call. The V gene's germline CDR1 is SGHDT and CDR2 YYEEEE. V was cut by 0 bases and J by 0 bases, with 9 bases left in between. CDR3 length equals 15 residues. The CDR3 coding sequence is TGTGCCAGCAGCTTGGGAGGGTGGGTGAACACTGAAGCTTTCTTT. This sequence encodes CASSLGGWVNTEAFF. The full variable domain, in which reference TRBV5-6 and TRBJ1-1 provide the parts outside the CDR3, is DAGVTQSPTHLIKTRGQQVTLRCSPKSGHDTVSWYQQALGQGPQFIFQYYEEEERQRGNFPDRFSGHQFPNYSSELNVNALLLGDSALYLCASSLGGWVNTEAFFGQGTRLTVV.

This clonotype was seen only a few times. This chain connects TRBV5-5 to TRBJ1-5; D call uncertain. Deletions cut 1 base from V and 2 bases from J, with 7 bases between. This CDR3 has 14 residues. Germline V gives CDR1 SGHKS, CDR2 YYEKEE (reference sequence). CDR3: CASSLWVGNQPQHF. CDR3 coding DNA: TGTGCCAGCAGCTTGTGGGTAGGCAATCAGCCCCAGCATTTT. The full variable domain, rest sourced from reference TRBV5-5 and TRBJ1-5, is DAGVTQSPTHLIKTRGQQVTLRCSPISGHKSVSWYQQVLGQGPQFIFQYYEKEERGRGNFPDRFSARQFPNYSSELNVNALLLGDSALYLCASSLWVGNQPQHFGDGTRLSIL.

There are a few counts of this clonotype. The chain carries TRBV3-1 and TRBJ2-1; 12 bases align to TRBD2. The J segment lost 8 bases and the V segment lost 2 bases, leaving 10 bases of the junction unmatched. This CDR3 spans 17 amino acids. The germline V gene has CDR1 LGHDT and CDR2 YNNKEL (reference sequence). The CDR3 DNA reads as TGTGCCAGCAGCCAACCTACTAGCGGGAGGAGAGTCCATGAGCAGTTCTTC. Its translation is CASSQPTSGRRVHEQFF.

This rearrangement joins TRBV6-2 or TRBV6-3 to TRBJ1-5; weak D call: TRBD1 (5 bases). The V gene's germline CDR1 is MNHEY and CDR2 SVGEGT. The V gene lost 0 bases and the J gene lost 7 bases, with 16 bases spanning the gap. The CDR3 loop spans 16 amino acids. This CDR3 reads CASSYSSSGLGQPQHF. The CDR3 DNA is TGTGCCAGCAGTTACTCATCATCAGGGCTCGGCCAGCCCCAGCATTTT.

This clonotype was observed a few times. V gene TRBV29-1 combines with J gene TRBJ2-1; a weak D match, TRBD2 (7 bases). Germline V gene sequence: CDR1 SQVTM, CDR2 ANQGSEA. The CDR3 spans 14 residues. Between the trimmed V and J ends, which lost 2 bases and 4 bases, there was a span of 12 bases. CDR3 in DNA: TGCAGCGTTGAATGGGGGGGCCGGTACAATGAGCAGTTCTTC. It encodes CSVEWGGRYNEQFF.

The chain links TRBV3-1 to TRBJ2-7; D might be TRBD1 or TRBD2, each matching 5 bases. Trimming stripped 3 bases from V and 5 bases from J, with 8 bases between. Germline V gives CDR1 LGHDT, CDR2 YNNKEL (reference sequence). The CDR3 has 12 amino acids. CDR3 bases: TGTGCCAGCAGCCATTGGGACGACGAGCAGTACTTC. Protein sequence: CASSHWDDEQYF.

This chain links TRBV10-3 with TRBJ1-2; D remains unclear. Germline loops: CDR1 ENHRY, CDR2 SYGVKD. The CDR3 length is 12 residues. The V end lost 7 bases, the J end lost 7 bases, and 13 bases lay between the germline ends. CDR3 DNA: TGTGCCATCACAGAATCCGGGTTTGGCTACACCTTC. It specifies CAITESGFGYTF.

This clonotype has more than one count but fewer than ten. The chain is built from TRBV6-2 or TRBV6-3 and TRBJ2-7, with 8 bases identical to TRBD1. This CDR3 has 14 amino acids. Germline CDR1 MNHEY, CDR2 SVGEGT. After removal of 6 bases from V and 2 bases from J, the junction contained 6 bases not matched to a gene. The CDR3 nucleotides are TGTGCCAGCAGATTCGGACAGGGAGCCTACGAGCAGTACTTC. It yields the protein CASRFGQGAYEQYF.

The V and J genes are TRBV5-1 and TRBJ2-7; 8 nucleotides match TRBD2. The CDR3 runs 14 residues. Germline lookup yields CDR1 SGHRS and CDR2 YFSETQ. Unmatched junction bases numbered 7, after V lost 6 bases and J lost 2 bases. The chain's CDR3 is CASTSGGGTYEQYF. CDR3 coding DNA: TGCGCCAGCACCTCCGGCGGGGGGACCTACGAGCAGTACTTC.

The chain joins TRBV19 to TRBJ2-1; the D call may be TRBD1 or TRBD2 (5 bases each). Trimming took off 5 bases at V and 9 bases at J, with 11 bases between the two ends. Germline V CDR1 and CDR2: LNHDA, SQIVND (reference sequence). The length of the CDR3 is 12 residues. The CDR3 is CASSPAGTEQFF. CDR3 nucleotide sequence: TGTGCCAGTAGTCCCGCCGGGACTGAGCAGTTCTTC. The whole variable domain, filled in from reference TRBV19 and TRBJ2-1, reads DGGITQSPKYLFRKEGQNVTLSCEQNLNHDAMYWYRQDPGQGLRLIYYSQIVNDFQKGDIAEGYSVSREKKESFPLTVTSAQKNPTAFYLCASSPAGTEQFFGPGTRLTVL.